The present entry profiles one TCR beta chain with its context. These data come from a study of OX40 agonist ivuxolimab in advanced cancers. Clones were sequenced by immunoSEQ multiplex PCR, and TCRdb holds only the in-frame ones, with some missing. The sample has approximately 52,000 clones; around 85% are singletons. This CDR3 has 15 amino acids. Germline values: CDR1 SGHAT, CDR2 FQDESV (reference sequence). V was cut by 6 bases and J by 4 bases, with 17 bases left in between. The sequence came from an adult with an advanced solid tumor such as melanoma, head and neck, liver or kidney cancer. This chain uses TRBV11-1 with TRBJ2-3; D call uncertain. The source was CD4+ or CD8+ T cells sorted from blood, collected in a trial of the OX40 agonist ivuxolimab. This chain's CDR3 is CASSSRRVLADTQYF. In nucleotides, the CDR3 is TGTGCCAGCAGTTCCCGACGAGTCTTGGCAGATACGCAGTATTTT.